This note documents a single TCR beta chain sequence. Its antigen is undetermined. Germline-derived CDR1 and CDR2 are SGHNT and YYREEE (reference sequence). The V and J ends lost 0 bases and 1 base, in that order; junction bases with no gene match: 0. CDR3 length: 14 residues. Here immunoSEQ multiplex PCR was the method, and the copy in TCRdb shows in-frame clones only, minus some. The table records tens of thousands of clones, 83% of them present only once. The source of the sample is a study of a mutant IDH1 vaccine in newly diagnosed glioma. Study in general: Standard pretreatment was either radiotherapy, temozolomide, or, for most, radiochemotherapy with temozolomide.

Study results and caveats: Variations in leading peripheral T cell clonotypes appeared to have no connection with pseudoprogression. Induction of immune responses by the vaccine occurred in roughly 93% of patients.

The sample's time point: baseline, week 1 (first vaccination visit). As for treatment: pre-vaccination baseline after standard-of-care therapy. V usage is TRBV5-4 and J usage is TRBJ2-5, with 7 nucleotides matching TRBD2. Sequencing was performed on PBMCs, taken from a glioma patient treated with radiotherapy, temozolomide or both. This TCR was sampled from a woman in her fifties or sixties with glioma. The CDR3 sequence is CASSLASGQETQYF. The CDR3 DNA reads TGTGCCAGCAGCTTGGCTAGCGGCCAAGAGACCCAGTACTTC.